These 30 T cell receptor beta chains were all obtained from the same sample, sequenced in a study of T cell responses to AZD1222 COVID-19 vaccine. Assay used: immunoSEQ multiplex PCR; TCRdb lists only in-frame clones, some missing. This sample carries 150,000 to 200,000 clones, about nine tenths of them seen once, and the ten largest clones take roughly 5.5%. The input for sequencing was peripheral blood, taken on day 0 of AZD1222 vaccination. These TCRs come from an adult in good health.

V is TRBV6-2 or TRBV6-3 and J is TRBJ2-3, with D perhaps TRBD1 (6 bases). Germline CDR1 MNHEY, CDR2 SVGEGT. V lost 6 bases to trimming and J lost 3 bases, with 19 bases between them. The CDR3 is made up of 16 amino acids. CDR3 protein: CASSNPGTHRTDTQYF. Written as DNA, the CDR3 is TGTGCCAGCAGCAATCCCGGGACACACCGGACAGATACGCAGTATTTT.

This clone was seen just once. Within the sample, other DNA sequences also encode this same CDR3. The rearrangement links TRBV28 to TRBJ1-1; no reliable D call. The CDR3 runs 11 residues. V lost 3 bases and J lost 5, with 4 bases in between. The V gene's germline CDR1 is MDHEN and CDR2 SYDVKM. This CDR3 reads CASSLRTEAFF. Written as DNA, the CDR3 is TGTGCCAGCAGTTTGAGGACTGAAGCTTTCTTT.

The chain links TRBV24-1 to TRBJ2-5; D might be TRBD1 (7 bases). The germline CDR1 and CDR2 sequences are KGHDR and SFDVKD. The CDR3 covers 15 residues. Trimming removed 3 bases at V and 1 base at J, with 11 bases between. The CDR3 is CATSDAQGGQETQYF. As DNA, the CDR3 is TGTGCCACCAGTGATGCTCAGGGGGGCCAAGAGACCCAGTACTTC.

The chain is built from TRBV19 and TRBJ1-1, with a tentative D call TRBD1 (5 bases). The CDR3 is 14 amino acids. V was clipped by 5 bases and J by 1 base, with 11 bases between them. Germline V CDR1 and CDR2: LNHDA, SQIVND (reference sequence). The CDR3 is CASSSQGANTEAFF. In nucleotides, the CDR3 is TGTGCCAGTAGTTCCCAGGGCGCGAACACTGAAGCTTTCTTT. Looking up the rest from reference TRBV19 and TRBJ1-1 gives the full variable domain: DGGITQSPKYLFRKEGQNVTLSCEQNLNHDAMYWYRQDPGQGLRLIYYSQIVNDFQKGDIAEGYSVSREKKESFPLTVTSAQKNPTAFYLCASSSQGANTEAFFGQGTRLTVV.

This clone was recorded only once. The genes are TRBV7-3 and TRBJ2-5; 15 bases align to TRBD2. Trimming at V came to 5 bases and at J to 0 bases, leaving 4 bases not matched to a gene. This CDR3 comprises 17 residues. Germline-derived CDR1 and CDR2 are SGHTA and FQGTGA. CDR3 in DNA: TGTGCCAGCAGCCGGGGACTAGCGGGAGGCAACCAAGAGACCCAGTACTTC. Its protein is CASSRGLAGGNQETQYF.

The rearrangement links TRBV27 to TRBJ1-6; D perhaps matches TRBD1 (5 bases). V was trimmed by 4 bases and J by 16 bases, leaving 14 bases between them. There are 12 residues in the CDR3. Germline V gene sequence: CDR1 MNHEY, CDR2 SMNVEV (reference sequence). CDR3 region: CASSSFGRELHF. Here the CDR3 DNA reads TGTGCCAGCAGTTCTTTTGGCAGGGAGCTCCACTTT.

This chain uses TRBV4-1 with TRBJ1-2, with D possibly matching TRBD1 (5 bases). Between the trimmed V and J ends, which lost 4 bases and 3 bases, there was a span of 12 bases. Germline V gives CDR1 MGHRA, CDR2 YSYEKL. This CDR3 has 14 amino acids. CDR3 nucleotide sequence: TGCGCCAGCAGCCTCCAACTAGGGGACTATGGCTACACCTTC. This translates into CASSLQLGDYGYTF.

V usage is TRBV18 and J usage is TRBJ2-2, with no clear D. CDR3 size: 16 residues. Germline loops: CDR1 KGHSH, CDR2 LQKENI. V lost 0 bases, J lost 1 base, and 9 bases lay in between. The CDR3 DNA sequence: TGTGCCAGCTCACCACCGCGCAGGAGGAACACCGGGGAGCTGTTTTTT. It codes for CASSPPRRRNTGELFF.

The V gene is TRBV5-6, the J gene TRBJ1-2; the D gene is possibly TRBD1 (5 bases). The CDR3 has 13 amino acids. Germline CDR1 and CDR2: SGHDT and YYEEEE. Trimming removed 4 bases at V and 3 bases at J, with 10 bases between. The CDR3 DNA reads TGTGCCAGCAGCCTGCAGGGCGACTATGGCTACACCTTC. Protein: CASSLQGDYGYTF.

The chain uses TRBV28 and TRBJ1-2, with unresolved D. Germline V CDR1 and CDR2: MDHEN, SYDVKM. The CDR3 extends over 12 amino acids. The germline V and J ends were trimmed by 6 bases and 9 bases, with 14 bases remaining between them. CDR3 sequence reads: CASRRSVDSYTF. DNA for the CDR3: TGTGCCAGCAGACGGAGCGTGGATAGCTACACCTTC.

This clone was detected only once. This CDR3 reads CASSPPGGRSYNEQFF. CDR3 sequence (DNA): TGTGCCAGCAGCCCCCCTGGGGGGCGCTCCTACAATGAGCAGTTCTTC. The chain is built from TRBV7-4 and TRBJ2-1; the D call may be TRBD1 or TRBD2 (6 bases each). Germline assignment: CDR1 SGHVT and CDR2 SQSDAQ. V was shortened by 5 bases and J by 0 bases, with 14 bases between the two germline ends. The CDR3 sequence is 16 residues long.

The chain has TRBV4-2 and TRBJ2-7, with D tentatively TRBD1 or TRBD2 (5 bases each). Deletions cut 1 base from V and 0 bases from J, with 10 bases between. Germline V gives CDR1 LGHNA, CDR2 YNFKEQ. This CDR3 has 15 amino acids. The chain's CDR3 is CASSQAGTPSYEQYF. CDR3 bases: TGTGCCAGCAGCCAAGCCGGGACCCCCTCCTACGAGCAGTACTTC.

V is TRBV5-6 and J is TRBJ2-1, with D unclear. Per germline, CDR1 SGHDT and CDR2 YYEEEE. V was trimmed by 0 bases and J by 6 bases, leaving 4 bases between them. This CDR3 comprises 12 residues. CDR3: CASSLDFNEQFF. The CDR3 DNA follows: TGTGCCAGCAGCTTGGACTTCAATGAGCAGTTCTTC.

The count of this clone is one. This rearrangement joins TRBV4-3 to TRBJ2-7; 12 positions agree with TRBD2. J lost 7 bases, V lost 1 base, and 14 bases had no gene match. CDR1 is LGHNA and CDR2 is YSLEER in the germline V gene. The CDR3 has 18 amino acids. The CDR3 bases are TGCGCCAGCAGCCAAGCGGTGGTGTCGACTAGCGGGAGAGGAGAGCAGTACTTC. This gives the protein CASSQAVVSTSGRGEQYF.

This clone was seen a handful of times. The V call is TRBV29-1, the J call TRBJ2-7, with a possible D match to TRBD2 (6 bases). With 7 bases removed from V and 5 bases from J, the gap between germline ends came to 18 bases. The CDR3 contains 13 residues. Per the germline V gene, CDR1 is SQVTM and CDR2 is ANQGSEA. In DNA, the CDR3 is TGCAGCGCTAGTCGCTCGTGGGGGGACGAGCAGTACTTC. It is translated as CSASRSWGDEQYF.

The chain has TRBV24-1 and TRBJ2-5, with D hard to call. V gave up 0 bases and J gave up 5 bases, with 9 bases separating them. CDR1 and CDR2 (germline): KGHDR, SFDVKD. The CDR3 runs to 14 residues. CDR3 sequence: CATSDLRQEETQYF. CDR3 nucleotide sequence: TGTGCCACCAGTGATTTGCGCCAGGAGGAGACCCAGTACTTC.

This clone was recorded only once. CDR3 in DNA: TGTGCCAGCAGCGTCAACCGGGACTGGAACACCATATATTTT. It translates to CASSVNRDWNTIYF. V usage is TRBV7-2 and J usage is TRBJ1-3; weak D call: TRBD1 (5 bases). V lost 5 bases, J lost 7 bases, and 15 bases lay in between. Germline V CDR1 and CDR2: SGHTA, FQGNSA. This CDR3 region has 14 residues.

The V gene is TRBV29-1, the J gene TRBJ2-7; weak D call: TRBD2 (6 bases). Trimming pared 4 bases from V and 3 bases from J, leaving 19 bases between. This CDR3 contains 15 residues. Germline V gene sequence: CDR1 SQVTM, CDR2 ANQGSEA. The DNA of the CDR3 is TGCAGCGTTGTGACCGGGCCTCGGGAGAACTACGAGCAGTACTTC. It is translated as CSVVTGPRENYEQYF.

The chain has TRBV5-5 and TRBJ2-7; D gene uncertain. V shed 0 bases and J shed 2 bases, with 12 bases lying between them. The CDR3 sequence is 15 residues long. Germline-derived CDR1 and CDR2 are SGHKS and YYEKEE (reference sequence). CDR3 bases: TGTGCCAGCAGCTTGGAGGAAGGAGCCGCCTACGAGCAGTACTTC. It encodes CASSLEEGAAYEQYF.

V and J are TRBV4-3 and TRBJ2-7; unclear D gene. This CDR3 region has 15 residues. Germline V gene data show CDR1 as LGHNA and CDR2 as YSLEER. The germline V and J ends were trimmed by 0 bases and 1 base, with 10 bases remaining between them. As DNA, the CDR3 is TGCGCCAGCAGCCAAGACTTGGAACCGTCCTACGAGCAGTACTTC. Translation: CASSQDLEPSYEQYF.

This clone was seen once. The chain recombines TRBV4-3 with TRBJ1-2; TRBD1 aligns across 7 bases. The J segment lost 3 bases and the V segment lost 0 bases, leaving 10 bases of the junction unmatched. The germline gives CDR1 LGHNA, CDR2 YSLEER. The CDR3 runs 17 residues. CDR3 loop: CASSQDYRGTEDYGYTF. For the CDR3, the DNA is TGCGCCAGCAGCCAAGATTACCGCGGGACAGAGGACTATGGCTACACCTTC.

Only one count was recorded for this clone. The chain combines TRBV14 with TRBJ1-6; a possible D gene is TRBD1 (6 bases). The CDR3 totals 17 residues. V lost 1 base and J lost 2, with 12 bases in between. Germline V gene lookup returns CDR1 SGHDN and CDR2 FVKESK. The CDR3 loop reads CASSQAGGAAYNSPLHF. CDR3 nucleotides: TGTGCCAGCAGCCAAGCCGGGGGGGCCGCCTATAATTCACCCCTCCACTTT.

The rearrangement uses TRBV4-2 and TRBJ1-4; D is ambiguous. The CDR3 consists of 15 residues. V was shortened by 0 bases and J by 4 bases, with 9 bases between the two germline ends. CDR1 LGHNA and CDR2 YNFKEQ come from the germline V gene. CDR3: CASSQEYRDNEKLFF. Here the CDR3 DNA reads TGTGCCAGCAGCCAAGAATATCGCGATAATGAAAAACTGTTTTTT.

This clone counts as large. The chain couples TRBV7-8 to TRBJ2-5; TRBD2 aligns across 12 bases. Germline V CDR1 and CDR2: SGHVS, FQNEAQ. J was trimmed by 5 bases and V by 3 bases; bases with no gene match: 13. The CDR3 is made up of 18 amino acids. This CDR3 reads CASSFGLAGGPRSETQYF. The DNA for the CDR3 is TGTGCCAGCAGCTTCGGGCTAGCGGGGGGGCCGCGCTCGGAGACCCAGTACTTC.

This clone is a singleton in its sample. This rearrangement joins TRBV18 to TRBJ1-1, with TRBD1 identical over 8 bases. V gave up 3 bases and J gave up 4 bases; unmatched junction bases: 4. Germline V gives CDR1 KGHSH, CDR2 LQKENI. This CDR3 spans 14 amino acids. The CDR3 loop is CASSPGTGVTEAFF. DNA for the CDR3: TGTGCCAGCTCACCGGGGACAGGAGTCACTGAAGCTTTCTTT.

This rearrangement joins TRBV6-2 or TRBV6-3 to TRBJ1-1; 8 nucleotides align to TRBD1. Germline loops: CDR1 MNHEY, CDR2 SVGEGT. After removal of 4 bases from V and 6 bases from J, the junction contained 4 bases not matched to a gene. There are 13 residues in the CDR3. CDR3 sequence (DNA): TGTGCCAGCAGTTCATACAGGGGGGCTGAAGCTTTCTTT. It is translated as CASSSYRGAEAFF.

This clone has just one count. V and J are TRBV6-1 and TRBJ2-7; 8 nucleotides agree with TRBD1. V trimming: 2 bases; J trimming: 0 bases; junction bases outside the gene matches: 6. This CDR3 is 16 amino acids long. Germline CDR1 reads MNHNS; CDR2 reads SASEGT. The chain's CDR3 is CASSEPWDRSSYEQYF. The CDR3 DNA reads TGTGCCAGCAGTGAACCTTGGGACAGGAGCTCCTACGAGCAGTACTTC.

CDR3 nucleotide sequence: TGTGCCAGCAGCCAACATAGACAGGACAGCCAAAACATTCAGTACTTC. Translation gives CASSQHRQDSQNIQYF. The rearrangement uses TRBV3-1 (or the pseudogene TRBV3-2) and TRBJ2-4; D possibly corresponds to TRBD1 (6 bases). Trimming cost V 2 bases and J 5 bases, with 16 bases left between them. Germline V gene sequence: CDR1 LGHDT, CDR2 YNNKEL (reference sequence). The CDR3 extends over 16 amino acids.

V gene TRBV5-8 combines with J gene TRBJ2-1, with D possibly matching TRBD2 (6 bases). Germline CDR1 is SGHTS and CDR2 is YDEGEE. This CDR3 comprises 17 residues. V lost 4 bases and J lost 1, with 18 bases in between. CDR3 nucleotide sequence: TGTGCCAGCAGCCCCCCCCCTGGACTACTATCCTACAATGAGCAGTTCTTC. It yields the protein CASSPPPGLLSYNEQFF.

The rearrangement links TRBV28 to TRBJ2-7; TRBD1 matches 8 bases. With 5 bases clipped from V and 2 bases from J, the junction kept 5 bases outside the gene matches. The germline V gene encodes CDR1 MDHEN and CDR2 SYDVKM. The CDR3 contains 14 residues. CDR3 protein: CASSPDRGAYEQYF. As DNA, the CDR3 is TGTGCCAGCAGTCCCGACAGGGGAGCCTACGAGCAGTACTTC.